The 5 T cell receptor beta chains listed next were all sequenced from one sample in a study of blood T cell repertoires in COVID-19. Sequencing was performed with immunoSEQ multiplex PCR; in TCRdb, only in-frame clones are kept and a portion is missing. This sample has 100,000 or so clones, with over 80% found just once. The specimen sequenced was peripheral blood. The receptors here all came from a man aged 65 to 85 with active or convalescent COVID-19.

The J gene is TRBJ2-7, the V gene TRBV5-1; unclear D gene. V lost 1 base to trimming and J lost 0 bases, with 8 bases between them. Germline loops: CDR1 SGHRS, CDR2 YFSETQ. CDR3 length: 14 amino acids. CDR3 in DNA: TGCGCCAGCAGCTTGTTGCCGGGCTCCTACGAGCAGTACTTC. This translates into CASSLLPGSYEQYF.

The V gene is TRBV5-6, the J gene TRBJ1-2; D is possibly TRBD1 (6 bases). Germline V gene data show CDR1 as SGHDT and CDR2 as YYEEEE. The CDR3 has 16 residues. The V end lost 0 bases, the J end lost 3 bases, and 15 bases lay between the germline ends. The CDR3, as DNA: TGTGCCAGCAGCTTGGGGGGCCCAGGGGACCACTATGGCTACACCTTC. Translation: CASSLGGPGDHYGYTF.

This rearrangement joins TRBV25-1 to TRBJ1-3; 8 nucleotides agree with TRBD1. Germline-derived CDR1 and CDR2 are MGHDK and SYGVNS. This CDR3 has 15 residues. Trimming cost V 6 bases and J 0 bases; bases outside gene matches: 4. The CDR3 is CASRADRGSGNTIYF. The DNA for the CDR3 is TGTGCCAGCAGGGCCGACAGGGGCTCTGGAAACACCATATATTTT.

This chain joins TRBV19 and TRBJ1-3; D may be TRBD1 (6 bases). The CDR3 has 15 residues. Per germline, CDR1 LNHDA and CDR2 SQIVND (reference sequence). Trimming stripped 7 bases from V and 2 bases from J, with 15 bases between. The CDR3 region has the DNA TGTGCCAGTACCCCGGGGGGCTTACCTGGAAACACCATATATTTT. Translated, it gives CASTPGGLPGNTIYF.

V and J are TRBV7-8 and TRBJ1-4; a possible D gene is TRBD1 (5 bases). The CDR3 consists of 15 residues. The V end lost 5 bases, the J end lost 4 bases, and 14 bases lay between the germline ends. Germline assignment: CDR1 SGHVS and CDR2 FQNEAQ. In DNA form, the CDR3 reads TGTGCCAGCAGCATAAGGGGCCACTATAATGAAAAACTGTTTTTT. Encoded protein: CASSIRGHYNEKLFF.